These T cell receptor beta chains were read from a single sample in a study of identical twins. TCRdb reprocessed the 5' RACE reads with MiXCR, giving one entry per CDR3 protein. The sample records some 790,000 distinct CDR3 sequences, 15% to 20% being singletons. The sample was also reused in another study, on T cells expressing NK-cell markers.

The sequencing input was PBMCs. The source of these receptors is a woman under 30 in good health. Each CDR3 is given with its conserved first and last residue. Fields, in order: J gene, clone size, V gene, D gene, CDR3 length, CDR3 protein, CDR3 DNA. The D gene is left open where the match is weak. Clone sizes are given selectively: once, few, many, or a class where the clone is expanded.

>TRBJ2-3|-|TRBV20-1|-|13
CSARGYSTDTQYF
TGCAGTGCTAGGGGGTACAGCACAGATACGCAGTATTTT
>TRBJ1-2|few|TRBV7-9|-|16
CASSSLTGPTNYGYTF
TGTGCCAGCAGTTCCTTGACAGGACCCACTAACTATGGCTACACCTTC
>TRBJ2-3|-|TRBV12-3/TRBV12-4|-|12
CASSSVAETQYF
TGTGCCAGCAGTTCCGTAGCGGAGACGCAGTATTTT
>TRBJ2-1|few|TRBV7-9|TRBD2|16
CASSLAPGTSGGEQFF
TGTGCCAGCAGCTTAGCTCCCGGGACTAGCGGAGGGGAGCAGTTCTTC
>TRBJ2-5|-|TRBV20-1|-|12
CSARDRMGTQYF
TGCAGTGCTAGAGATAGAATGGGTACCCAGTACTTC
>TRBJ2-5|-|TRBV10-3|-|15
CAISPVGGAGETQYF
TGTGCCATCAGTCCAGTCGGGGGAGCGGGAGAGACCCAGTACTTC
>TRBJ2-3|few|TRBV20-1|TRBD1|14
CSARDTTGTDTQYF
TGCAGTGCTAGAGATACGACAGGGACAGATACGCAGTATTTT
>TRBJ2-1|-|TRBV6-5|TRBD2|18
CASSYPGSSGGANNEQFF
TGTGCCAGCAGTTACCCGGGATCTAGCGGGGGGGCGAACAATGAGCAGTTCTTC
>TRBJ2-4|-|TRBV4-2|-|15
CASSQEGEALNIQYF
TGTGCCAGCAGCCAAGAGGGAGAAGCATTAAACATTCAGTACTTC
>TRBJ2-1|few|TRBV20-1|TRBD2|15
CSADDTSGTPNEQFF
TGCAGTGCTGACGATACTAGCGGGACCCCCAATGAGCAGTTCTTC
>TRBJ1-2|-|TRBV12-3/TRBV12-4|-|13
CASSLTTHYGYTF
TGTGCCAGCAGTTTGACCACCCACTATGGCTACACCTTC
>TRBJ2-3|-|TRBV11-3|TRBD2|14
CASSRDYRTDTQYF
TGTGCCAGCAGCCGGGACTACCGCACAGATACGCAGTATTTT
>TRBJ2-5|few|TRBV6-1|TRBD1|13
CASRPRGPETQYF
TGTGCCAGCAGACCTAGGGGGCCAGAGACCCAGTACTTC
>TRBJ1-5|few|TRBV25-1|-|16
CASSESGRYSNQPQHF
TGTGCCAGCAGTGAATCCGGACGATATAGCAATCAGCCCCAGCATTTT
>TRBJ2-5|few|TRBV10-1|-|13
CASSGSDEETQYF
TGCGCCAGCAGTGGATCGGATGAAGAGACCCAGTACTTC
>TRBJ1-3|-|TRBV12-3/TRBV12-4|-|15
CASRPRGSSGNTIYF
TGTGCCAGCCGCCCCCGAGGGAGCTCTGGAAACACCATATATTTT
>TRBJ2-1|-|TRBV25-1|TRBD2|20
CASSEYPGGAGANLHNEQFF
TGTGCCAGCAGTGAATATCCGGGGGGGGCGGGAGCAAACTTACACAATGAGCAGTTCTTC
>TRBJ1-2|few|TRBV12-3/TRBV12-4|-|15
CASTTPEGVLRLRYF
TGTGCCAGCACCACCCCGGAGGGGGTACTTCGCTTGCGCTACTTC
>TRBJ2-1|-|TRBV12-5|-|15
CASTQVSVGQNEQFF
TGTGCCTCCACCCAAGTTTCCGTCGGGCAAAATGAGCAGTTCTTC
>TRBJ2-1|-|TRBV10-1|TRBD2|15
CASSEGTSGNNEQFF
TGCGCCAGCAGTGAAGGGACTAGCGGGAACAATGAGCAGTTCTTC
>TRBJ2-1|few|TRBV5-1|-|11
CASSKQDEQFF
TGCGCCAGCAGTAAGCAGGATGAGCAGTTCTTC
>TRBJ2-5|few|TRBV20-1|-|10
CSANSGTQYF
TGCAGTGCTAATTCTGGGACCCAGTACTTC
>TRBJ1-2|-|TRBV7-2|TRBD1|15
CASTTQTGANYGYTF
TGTGCCAGCACCACCCAGACAGGGGCTAACTATGGCTACACCTTC
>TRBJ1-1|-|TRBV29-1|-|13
CSVEDVGGTEAFF
TGCAGCGTTGAAGATGTAGGAGGCACTGAAGCTTTCTTT
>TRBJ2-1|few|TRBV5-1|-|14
CASSLAPHGDEQFF
TGCGCCAGCAGCTTGGCCCCTCATGGAGATGAGCAGTTCTTC
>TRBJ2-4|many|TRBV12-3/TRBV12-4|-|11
CASGLLNIQYF
TGTGCCAGCGGACTATTAAACATTCAGTACTTC
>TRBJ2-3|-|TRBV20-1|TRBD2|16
CSARDTSGSRTDTQYF
TGCAGTGCTAGAGACACTAGCGGAAGCCGCACAGATACGCAGTATTTT
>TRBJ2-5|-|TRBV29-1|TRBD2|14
CSVEGLAGGETQYF
TGCAGCGTGGAGGGACTAGCGGGCGGAGAGACCCAGTACTTC
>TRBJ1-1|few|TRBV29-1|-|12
CSVFTGKAEAFF
TGCAGCGTTTTCACAGGGAAGGCTGAAGCTTTCTTT
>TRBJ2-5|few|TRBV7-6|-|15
CASSLGAIRFETQYF
TGTGCCAGCAGCTTAGGGGCCATTCGCTTTGAGACCCAGTACTTC
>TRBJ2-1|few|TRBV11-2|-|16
CASSMRGQRPYNEQFF
TGTGCCAGCAGCATGCGTGGTCAACGGCCCTACAATGAGCAGTTCTTC
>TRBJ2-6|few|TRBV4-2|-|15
CASSQGLTGANVLTF
TGTGCCAGCAGCCAGGGGTTGACTGGGGCCAACGTCCTGACTTTC
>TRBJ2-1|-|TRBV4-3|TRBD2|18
CASSPGTSGPASYNEQFF
TGCGCCAGCAGCCCGGGGACTAGCGGGCCGGCCTCCTACAATGAGCAGTTCTTC
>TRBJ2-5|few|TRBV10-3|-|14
CAISDLGRLETQYF
TGTGCCATCAGTGATTTGGGGCGACTCGAGACCCAGTACTTC
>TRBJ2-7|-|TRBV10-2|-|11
CASRSRSPGHF
TGCGCCAGCAGAAGTAGGTCCCCGGGGCACTTC
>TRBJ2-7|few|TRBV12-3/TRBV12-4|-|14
CASSLGAGQSEQYF
TGTGCCAGCAGTTTAGGGGCGGGTCAGAGCGAGCAGTACTTC
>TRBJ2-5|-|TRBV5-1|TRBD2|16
CASSPGTSGAQETQYF
TGCGCCAGCAGCCCGGGGACTAGCGGGGCCCAAGAGACCCAGTACTTC
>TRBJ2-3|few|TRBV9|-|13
CASSVGVADTQYF
TGTGCCAGCAGCGTAGGTGTTGCAGATACGCAGTATTTT
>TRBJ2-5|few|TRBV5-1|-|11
CASRVEETQYF
TGCGCCAGCAGGGTGGAAGAGACCCAGTACTTC
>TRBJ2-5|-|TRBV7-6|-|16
CASSLAEGYHGETQYF
TGTGCCAGCAGCTTAGCTGAGGGGTACCATGGAGAGACCCAGTACTTC
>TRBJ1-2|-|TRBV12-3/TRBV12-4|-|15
CASSVRDISPHGYTF
TGTGCCAGCAGTGTCCGGGACATCAGCCCTCATGGCTACACCTTC
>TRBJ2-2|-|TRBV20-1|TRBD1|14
CSARWAGGSGELFF
TGCAGTGCAAGATGGGCAGGGGGATCCGGGGAGCTGTTTTTT
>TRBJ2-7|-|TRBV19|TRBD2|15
CASSIFSGSSYEQYF
TGTGCCAGTAGTATCTTTAGCGGGAGCTCCTACGAGCAGTACTTC
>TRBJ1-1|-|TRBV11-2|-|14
CASSSGWANTEAFF
TGTGCCAGCAGCTCAGGCTGGGCGAACACTGAAGCTTTCTTT
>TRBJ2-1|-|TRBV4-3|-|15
CASSQDVRGHNEQFF
TGCGCCAGCAGCCAAGACGTTAGGGGTCACAATGAGCAGTTCTTC
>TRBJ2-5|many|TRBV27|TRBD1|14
CASRHGTGQETQYF
TGTGCCAGCAGACATGGGACAGGACAAGAGACCCAGTACTTC